This passage covers 7 T cell receptor beta chains from one sample sequenced in a study of cytomegalovirus exposure and HLA in healthy donors. The repertoire was sequenced with immunoSEQ multiplex PCR; TCRdb's copy has only in-frame clones and lacks some. Here the sample spans roughly 100,000 clones, 85% to 95% being singletons. Material: PBMCs. The receptors were gathered from a young woman in good health and CMV-seronegative.

This rearrangement joins TRBV9 to TRBJ1-6, with D possibly being TRBD1 (5 bases). This CDR3 contains 14 residues. The germline V gene encodes CDR1 SGDLS and CDR2 YYNGEE. V dropped 1 base and J dropped 7 bases, with 9 bases sitting between them. CDR3 amino acids: CASSVTGVNSPLHF. CDR3 DNA: TGTGCCAGCAGCGTAACAGGCGTAAATTCACCCCTCCACTTT.

The gene calls are TRBV7-9 and TRBJ2-7; perhaps TRBD1 as D (5 bases). Germline CDR1 SEHNR, CDR2 FQNEAQ (reference sequence). The V gene lost 5 bases and the J gene lost 4 bases, with 15 bases spanning the gap. CDR3 length equals 14 residues. CDR3 DNA sequence: TGTGCCAGCAGCCCCCGAGAGACAGCTTACGAGCAGTACTTC. Its protein is CASSPRETAYEQYF.

V gene TRBV9 combines with J gene TRBJ2-7; 10 nucleotides line up with TRBD1. Trimming at V came to 1 base and at J to 5 bases, leaving 6 bases not matched to a gene. The CDR3 has 15 residues. Germline CDR1 is SGDLS and CDR2 is YYNGEE. The CDR3 protein is CASSVRDRGTDEQYF. In DNA form, the CDR3 reads TGTGCCAGCAGCGTAAGGGACAGGGGAACGGACGAGCAGTACTTC.

J is TRBJ1-1 and V is TRBV10-3, with D possibly being TRBD1 (6 bases). CDR1 and CDR2 from the germline V gene are ENHRY and SYGVKD. There are 13 residues in the CDR3. The V gene lost 8 bases and the J gene lost 1 base, with 11 bases spanning the gap. The CDR3 loop is CAIRGGKNTEAFF. CDR3 DNA sequence: TGTGCCATCCGAGGGGGAAAGAACACTGAAGCTTTCTTT.

In nucleotides, the CDR3 is TGTGCCAGCAGACCCAATGAGCGTAATCAGCCCCAGCATTTT. Its translation: CASRPNERNQPQHF. The chain is built from TRBV6-6 and TRBJ1-5; D is unresolved. The V gene's germline CDR1 is MNHNY and CDR2 SVGAGI (reference sequence). With 6 bases removed from V and 4 bases from J, the gap between germline ends came to 13 bases. The CDR3 contains 14 residues.

This clone was seen once. The genes are TRBV6-6 and TRBJ1-4; TRBD1 is a possible D gene (5 bases). V lost 6 bases to trimming and J lost 10 bases, with 18 bases between them. The CDR3 sequence is 14 residues long. Germline V lookup: CDR1 MNHNY, CDR2 SVGAGI (reference sequence). The CDR3 loop reads CASSPGPREGKLFF. The DNA of the CDR3 is TGTGCCAGCAGCCCGGGACCCCGGGAGGGAAAACTGTTTTTT.

This sequence joins TRBV27 and TRBJ1-2; 10 bases are shared with TRBD1. The CDR3 runs 15 residues. Germline CDR1 reads MNHEY; CDR2 reads SMNVEV (reference sequence). Losses at the gene ends were 7 bases for V and 2 bases for J; bases not matched to a gene: 7. This CDR3 reads CASTFRQGANYGYTF. The CDR3 DNA reads TGTGCCAGCACCTTCCGACAGGGGGCGAACTATGGCTACACCTTC.